Below, one T cell receptor (beta chain) is given with its context. No antigen is known for it. This sample is part of a study of shared clonotypes between healthy human individuals. Naive CD8 cells lacked CD45RO and underwent positive selection for CCR7, leaving out terminally differentiated effector memory CD45RA+ cells. Nashville, Tennessee was home to all donors, each a Caucasian adult. It was at deep level that the assay was run. Profiling relied on immunoSEQ multiplex PCR, and the TCRdb table lists in-frame clones only, not all of them. The data hold some 2 million clones, with approximately 94% observed a single time. Overall study results and limits: Non-shared clonotypes had lower generation probabilities than those shared by all four donors. Among donors, sharing of clonotypes was expected to be affected by sequencing depth.

CDR1 is SGHVS, CDR2 FNYEAQ, per germline. The CDR3 sequence is 17 residues long. The junction had 5 bases not matched to a gene; V was cut back by 3 bases and J by 0 bases. The sequenced sample was naive CD8+ T cells sorted from blood. This chain uses TRBV7-6 with TRBJ2-7; 13 bases align to TRBD2. This sequence was found in a man between 18 and 29 years old in good health. CDR3 residues: CASSLGLAGSNSYEQYF. CDR3 sequence (DNA): TGTGCCAGCAGCTTGGGACTAGCGGGGTCCAACTCCTACGAGCAGTACTTC. The variable domain in full, completed from reference TRBV7-6 and TRBJ2-7, reads GAGVSQSPRYKVTKRGQDVALRCDPISGHVSLYWYRQALGQGPEFLTYFNYEAQQDKSGLPNDRFSAERPEGSISTLTIQRTEQRDSAMYRCASSLGLAGSNSYEQYFGPGTRLTVT.